This record concerns one T cell receptor (beta chain) sequence. As processed by the authors: Nucleated cell number was recorded as an estimate derived from reference gene primer amplification. Only in-frame clones appear in the TCRdb table, and some are missing; sequencing was by immunoSEQ multiplex PCR. V, J and clone size are taken as reported in that table, and D and trimming were inferred from the DNA itself. This repertoire shows 60,000 to 75,000 clones, roughly 91% found once; its top ten account for about 6.6%. The data originate from a study of blood T cell repertoires in COVID-19. This CDR3 has 14 residues. Trimming left V 5 bases short and J 4 bases short, with 11 bases between. Germline V gives CDR1 SGHTA, CDR2 FQGTGA.

The source of this sequence is a man aged 45-60 years with active COVID-19. The chain links TRBV7-3 to TRBJ2-2; tentative D call: TRBD2 (5 bases). Sequencing used peripheral blood. The CDR3 protein is CASSRDYSTGELFF. CDR3 in DNA: TGTGCCAGCAGCCGTGACTATTCCACCGGGGAGCTGTTTTTT.